A selection of T cell receptor beta chains follows, all from one sample in a study of sequential checkpoint blockade in melanoma. Data came from immunoSEQ multiplex PCR; TCRdb stores just in-frame clones and leaves some out. This sample carries 20,000 to 25,000 clones, approximately 78% of them seen once, and the ten largest clones take approximately 10%. The sample consisted of CD8+ T cells sorted from blood (inferred from file names), taken from a patient given nivolumab and ipilimumab in sequence. The receptors derive from a human donor with melanoma. CDR3s include the opening cysteine and the closing phenylalanine or tryptophan. D genes are given only for firm matches. Rows give clone size only sometimes, using once, few, many, or a class for an expanded clone.

abundance	d_gene	v_gene	j_gene	CDR3nt	CDR3aa
medium-sized	.	TRBV11-2	TRBJ2-1	TGTGCCAGCAGCTTACAGGGGGGAGGGCAGTTCTTC	CASSLQGGGQFF
.	.	TRBV10-3	TRBJ2-1	TGTGCCATCAGTGATAAGGGGAATGAGCAGTTCTTC	CAISDKGNEQFF
.	TRBD2	TRBV28	TRBJ2-1	TGTGCCAGCAGTTTATCTCTGTCTAGCGGGGGCCCAGGAAAACAGTTCTTC	CASSLSLSSGGPGKQFF
once	.	TRBV18	TRBJ2-5	TGTGCCAGCTCTCTCCAGGGGCAAGAGACCCAGTACTTC	CASSLQGQETQYF
few	TRBD1	TRBV7-2	TRBJ2-3	TGTGCCAGCAGCACTACAGGGGCAGCAGGCACAGATACGCAGTATTTT	CASSTTGAAGTDTQYF
.	TRBD1	TRBV5-1	TRBJ1-1	TGCGCCAGCAGCCCGGGACAGCCATACACTGAAGCTTTCTTT	CASSPGQPYTEAFF
.	.	TRBV2	TRBJ2-7	TGTGCCAGCAGGGGGGCCGGACCGGAGAGAAGGTACGAGCAGTACTTC	CASRGAGPERRYEQYF
.	.	TRBV19	TRBJ1-4	TGTGCCAGTAGTCTCACTCCTGCAACTAATGAAAAACTGTTTTTT	CASSLTPATNEKLFF
few	.	TRBV7-9	TRBJ2-1	TGTGCCAGCAGCTCCTCGGGGGAGAATGAGCAGTTCTTC	CASSSSGENEQFF
.	.	TRBV6-5	TRBJ1-4	TGTGCCAGCAGTTACAACAGGGAAACTAATGAAAAACTGTTTTTT	CASSYNRETNEKLFF
.	.	TRBV6-1	TRBJ2-6	TGTGCCAGCAGTGAAGCTGCCTTTTGGAGCTCTGGGGCCAACGTCCTGACTTTC	CASSEAAFWSSGANVLTF
once	TRBD1	TRBV23-1	TRBJ2-1	TGCGCCAGCCGACTCTACCGACAGGGGCCCCCCCGGGGCGGGACCTACAATGAGCAGTTCTTC	CASRLYRQGPPRGGTYNEQFF
.	.	TRBV11-2	TRBJ2-7	TGTGCCAGCAGCCGAAGACATGGCGAGCAGTACTTC	CASSRRHGEQYF
.	.	TRBV18	TRBJ2-5	TGTGCCAGCTCAAGGGACTCGGGGAACCGAGAGACCCAGTACTTC	CASSRDSGNRETQYF
.	.	TRBV18	TRBJ2-3	TGTGCCAGCTCACCCTGGCAGGGTGAACCAGATACGCAGTATTTT	CASSPWQGEPDTQYF
.	TRBD1	TRBV18	TRBJ1-2	TGTGCCAGCTCACCAATTGGGACAGAAGTCTATGGCTACACCTTC	CASSPIGTEVYGYTF
.	.	TRBV7-2	TRBJ2-2	TGTGCCAGCAGCTTATCCGGGAGGGAGCTGTTTTTT	CASSLSGRELFF
.	TRBD1	TRBV6-4	TRBJ1-2	TGTGCCAGCAGTCAAACAGGGGGCGATTCCGGCTACACCTTC	CASSQTGGDSGYTF
.	.	TRBV28	TRBJ1-2	TGTGCCAGCAGTTTAGCAGGGGATGGCTACACCTTC	CASSLAGDGYTF
.	TRBD2	TRBV6-6	TRBJ2-5	TGTGCCAGCAGTCCCCGGGGGGAAGAGACCCAGTACTTC	CASSPRGEETQYF
.	.	TRBV7-9	TRBJ1-6	TGTGCCAGCAGCTTAGGCGACATAAATAATTCACCCCTCCACTTT	CASSLGDINNSPLHF
few	.	TRBV2	TRBJ2-5	TGTGCCAGCAGCAAGAAGGGTTTGTCGGGGGAGACCCAGTACTTC	CASSKKGLSGETQYF
.	TRBD1	TRBV4-1	TRBJ1-2	TGCGCCAGCAGCCAAGATCAAGGGGGCCCATACTATGGCTACACCTTC	CASSQDQGGPYYGYTF
.	.	TRBV6-1	TRBJ1-3	TGTGCCAGCAGTGAACTAGGCGGCTCTGGAAACACCATATATTTT	CASSELGGSGNTIYF
.	.	TRBV6-6	TRBJ1-1	TGTGCCAGCAGTTACGGGGAGGGGGGCGTAGGCACTGAAGCTTTCTTT	CASSYGEGGVGTEAFF
.	TRBD2	TRBV7-2	TRBJ2-1	TGTGCCAGCAGCGTCCTCCCACTAGCGCATAAGGGGAATGAGCAGTTCTTC	CASSVLPLAHKGNEQFF
once	TRBD1	TRBV27	TRBJ1-4	TGTGCCAGCAGTTCCCAGACAGGGTTAAATGAAAAACTGTTTTTT	CASSSQTGLNEKLFF
.	.	TRBV6-5	TRBJ1-2	TGTGCCAGCAGTTACTCTAAGGACACACACTATGGCTACACCTTC	CASSYSKDTHYGYTF
.	TRBD2	TRBV30	TRBJ2-1	TGTGCCTGGAGTTGGCGCGGGAGTGCTTACAATGAGCAGTTCTTC	CAWSWRGSAYNEQFF
.	TRBD1	TRBV6-6	TRBJ1-2	TGTGCCAGCAGTGACCAGGGGGGTGGCTACACCTTC	CASSDQGGGYTF
.	.	TRBV9	TRBJ2-1	TGTGCCAGCAGCGTAGACAGGAGTATCGGTGAGCAGTTCTTC	CASSVDRSIGEQFF
few	TRBD1	TRBV28	TRBJ2-1	TGTGCCAGCAGTTTACAGGGGGCTTGGAATGAGCAGTTCTTC	CASSLQGAWNEQFF
once	TRBD1	TRBV28	TRBJ1-4	TGTGCCAGCAGTCCCCAGGGACAGGGGTATGAAAAACTGTTTTTT	CASSPQGQGYEKLFF
.	.	TRBV4-3	TRBJ2-1	TGCGCCAGCAGCCAAGACCAGCGGGCATACAATGAGCAGTTCTTC	CASSQDQRAYNEQFF
.	.	TRBV6-5	TRBJ1-5	TGTGCCAGCCAAAGGGGGGGCGACGGGGTTCAGCCCCAGCATTTT	CASQRGGDGVQPQHF